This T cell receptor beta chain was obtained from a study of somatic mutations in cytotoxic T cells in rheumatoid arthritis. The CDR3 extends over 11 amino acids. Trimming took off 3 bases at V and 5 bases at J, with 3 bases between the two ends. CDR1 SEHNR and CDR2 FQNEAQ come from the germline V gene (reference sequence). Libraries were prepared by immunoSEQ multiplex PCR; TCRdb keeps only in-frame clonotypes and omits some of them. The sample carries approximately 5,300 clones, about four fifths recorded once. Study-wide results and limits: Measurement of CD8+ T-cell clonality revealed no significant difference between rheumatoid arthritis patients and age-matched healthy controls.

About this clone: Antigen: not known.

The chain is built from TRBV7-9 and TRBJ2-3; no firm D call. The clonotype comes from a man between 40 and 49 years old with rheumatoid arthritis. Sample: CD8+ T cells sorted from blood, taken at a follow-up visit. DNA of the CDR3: TGTGCCAGCAGCTTTGGAGATACGCAGTATTTT. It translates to CASSFGDTQYF.